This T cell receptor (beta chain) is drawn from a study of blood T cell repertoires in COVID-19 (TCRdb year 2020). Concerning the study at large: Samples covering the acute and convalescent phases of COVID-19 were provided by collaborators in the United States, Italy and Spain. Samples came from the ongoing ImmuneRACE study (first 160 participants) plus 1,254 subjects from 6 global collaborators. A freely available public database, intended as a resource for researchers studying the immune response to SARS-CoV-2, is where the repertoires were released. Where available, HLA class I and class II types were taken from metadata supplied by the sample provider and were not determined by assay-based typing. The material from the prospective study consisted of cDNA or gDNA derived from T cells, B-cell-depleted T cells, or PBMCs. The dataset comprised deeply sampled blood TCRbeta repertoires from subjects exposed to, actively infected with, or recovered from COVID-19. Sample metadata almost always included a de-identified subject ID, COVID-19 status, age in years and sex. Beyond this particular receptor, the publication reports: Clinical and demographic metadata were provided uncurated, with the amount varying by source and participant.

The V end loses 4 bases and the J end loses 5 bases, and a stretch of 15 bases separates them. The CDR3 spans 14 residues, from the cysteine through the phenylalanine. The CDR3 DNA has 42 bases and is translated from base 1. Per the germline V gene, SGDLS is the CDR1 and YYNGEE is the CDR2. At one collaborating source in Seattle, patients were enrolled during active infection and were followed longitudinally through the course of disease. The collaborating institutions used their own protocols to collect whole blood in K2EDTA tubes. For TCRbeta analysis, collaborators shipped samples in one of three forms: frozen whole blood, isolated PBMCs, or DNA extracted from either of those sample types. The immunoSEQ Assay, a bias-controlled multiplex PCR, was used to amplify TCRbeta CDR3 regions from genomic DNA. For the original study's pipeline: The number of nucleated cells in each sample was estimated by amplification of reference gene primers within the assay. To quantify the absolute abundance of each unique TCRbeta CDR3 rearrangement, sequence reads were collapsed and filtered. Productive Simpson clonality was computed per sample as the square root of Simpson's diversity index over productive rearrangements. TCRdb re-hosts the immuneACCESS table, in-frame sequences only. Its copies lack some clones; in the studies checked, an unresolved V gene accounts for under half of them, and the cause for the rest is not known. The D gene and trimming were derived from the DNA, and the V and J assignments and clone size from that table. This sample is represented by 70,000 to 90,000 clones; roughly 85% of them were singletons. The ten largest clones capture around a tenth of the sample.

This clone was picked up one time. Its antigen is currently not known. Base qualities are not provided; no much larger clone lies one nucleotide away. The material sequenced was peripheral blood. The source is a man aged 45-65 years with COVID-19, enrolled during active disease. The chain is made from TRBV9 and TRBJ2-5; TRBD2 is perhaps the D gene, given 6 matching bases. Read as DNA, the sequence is TGTGCCAGCAGCCCCCCCCCTAGCGTGGAGACCCAGTACTTC. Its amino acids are CASSPPPSVETQYF. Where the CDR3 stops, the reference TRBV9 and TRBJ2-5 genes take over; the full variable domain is DSGVTQTPKHLITATGQRVTLRCSPRSGDLSVYWYQQSLDQGLQFLIQYYNGEERAKGNILERFSAQQFPDLHSELNLSSLELGDSALYFCASSPPPSVETQYFGPGTRLLVL.